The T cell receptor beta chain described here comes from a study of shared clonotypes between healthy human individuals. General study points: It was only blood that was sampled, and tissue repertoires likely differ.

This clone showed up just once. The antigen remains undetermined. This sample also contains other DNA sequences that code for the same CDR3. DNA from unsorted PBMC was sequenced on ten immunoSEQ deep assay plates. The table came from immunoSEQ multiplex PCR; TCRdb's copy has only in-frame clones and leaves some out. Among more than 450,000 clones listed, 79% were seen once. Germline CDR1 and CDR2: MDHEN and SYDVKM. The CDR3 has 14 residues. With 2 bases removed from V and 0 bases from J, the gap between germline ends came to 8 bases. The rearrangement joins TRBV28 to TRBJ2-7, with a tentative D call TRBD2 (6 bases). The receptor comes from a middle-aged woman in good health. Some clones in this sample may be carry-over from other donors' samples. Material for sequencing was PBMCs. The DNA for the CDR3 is TGTGCCAGCAGTTTAGCGGGACCCTCCTACGAGCAGTACTTC. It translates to CASSLAGPSYEQYF.